This is a list of T cell receptor beta chains from one sample in a study of blood T cell repertoires in COVID-19. Here immunoSEQ multiplex PCR was the method, and the copy in TCRdb shows in-frame clones only, minus some. The sample includes about 300,000 clones, about nine tenths seen only once; the top ten take roughly 2%. The material sequenced was peripheral blood. These receptors were taken from a man aged 18 to 29 with active or convalescent COVID-19. CDR3s include the opening cysteine and the closing phenylalanine or tryptophan. A D gene is named only where the DNA matches it firmly. Clone size is stated in some rows and not others, as once, few, many or a class when expanded.

d_call,v_call,j_call,clone_size,cdr3_aa,cdr3_nt
TRBD1,TRBV10-1,TRBJ2-6,-,CASSESGTGGYSSGANVLTF,TGCGCCAGCAGTGAGTCAGGGACAGGGGGCTATTCCTCTGGGGCCAACGTCCTGACTTTC
-,TRBV19,TRBJ1-2,once,CASSKAISSYYGYTF,TGTGCCAGTAGTAAAGCTATATCCTCTTATTATGGCTACACCTTC
-,TRBV7-8,TRBJ2-7,-,CASSLGRLYEQYF,TGTGCCAGCAGCCTAGGACGACTCTACGAGCAGTACTTC
-,TRBV29-1,TRBJ1-1,-,CSVEGGTQAEAFF,TGCAGCGTTGAGGGCGGGACCCAGGCCGAAGCTTTCTTT
-,TRBV3-1/TRBV3-2,TRBJ2-3,-,CASSQVRGDTQYF,TGTGCCAGCAGCCAAGTCAGGGGTGATACGCAGTATTTT
-,TRBV19,TRBJ1-6,once,CASRLIQGYSPLHF,TGTGCCAGTAGACTGATCCAGGGTTATTCACCCCTCCACTTT
-,TRBV7-2,TRBJ1-5,-,CASSLGALHQPQHF,TGTGCCAGCAGCTTAGGGGCCCTCCATCAGCCCCAGCATTTT
TRBD2,TRBV13,TRBJ2-2,-,CASSPREGVGTGELFF,TGTGCCAGCAGCCCCCGGGAGGGTGTCGGTACCGGGGAGCTGTTTTTT
TRBD2,TRBV18,TRBJ2-1,-,CASSMSAGEGNEQFF,TGTGCCAGCTCAATGTCGGCGGGAGAGGGCAATGAGCAGTTCTTC
-,TRBV19,TRBJ1-1,-,CASSPHRARNTEAFF,TGTGCCAGTAGCCCGCACAGGGCGAGGAACACTGAAGCTTTCTTT
-,TRBV12-3/TRBV12-4,TRBJ1-3,-,CASSLTLGNTIYF,TGTGCCAGCAGTTTAACGTTGGGCAACACCATATATTTT
TRBD1,TRBV3-1/TRBV3-2,TRBJ2-1,-,CASSQVQGVVEQFF,TGTGCCAGCAGCCAAGTTCAGGGGGTCGTCGAGCAGTTCTTC
-,TRBV7-2,TRBJ1-3,few,CASSLNHGGNTIYF,TGTGCCAGCAGCTTAAATCACGGTGGAAACACCATATATTTT
-,TRBV6-5,TRBJ1-1,few,CASSYSLGEVNTEAFF,TGTGCCAGCAGTTACTCGTTGGGGGAGGTCAACACTGAAGCTTTCTTT
-,TRBV6-5,TRBJ2-1,-,CASRRQGGSGMGFF,TGTGCCAGCAGACGACAGGGAGGTAGCGGGATGGGATTCTTC
TRBD1,TRBV15,TRBJ2-7,few,CATSRGDSYEQYF,TGTGCCACCAGCAGAGGGGACAGCTACGAGCAGTACTTC
-,TRBV29-1,TRBJ1-1,-,CSVAPRDTNTEAFF,TGCAGCGTAGCTCCCCGAGACACGAACACTGAAGCTTTCTTT
TRBD1,TRBV28,TRBJ1-5,-,CASSNRGLGQPQHF,TGTGCCAGCAGCAACAGGGGGCTGGGTCAGCCCCAGCATTTT
-,TRBV9,TRBJ1-5,-,CASSAQGTWNQPQHF,TGTGCCAGCAGTGCACAGGGTACGTGGAATCAGCCCCAGCATTTT
-,TRBV6-1,TRBJ1-1,-,CASSEGGRVTEAFF,TGTGCCAGCAGTGAAGGGGGCAGGGTTACTGAAGCTTTCTTT
-,TRBV24-1,TRBJ2-6,-,CATSEHRDNGANVLTF,TGTGCCACCAGTGAACACCGGGACAATGGGGCCAACGTCCTGACTTTC
-,TRBV15,TRBJ2-3,-,CATSFQGRDTQYF,TGTGCCACCAGTTTCCAGGGAAGAGATACGCAGTATTTT
TRBD1,TRBV27,TRBJ1-2,-,CASRRTGQLIYGYTF,TGTGCCAGCAGACGGACGGGACAGCTTATCTATGGCTACACCTTC
-,TRBV20-1,TRBJ1-2,few,CSAMSRGYTF,TGCAGTGCTATGTCCAGGGGCTACACCTTC
-,TRBV3-1/TRBV3-2,TRBJ2-7,few,CASSLSLANYEQYF,TGTGCCAGCAGCCTAAGTTTGGCCAACTACGAGCAGTACTTC
-,TRBV27,TRBJ2-7,-,CASSLIRGSSYEQYF,TGTGCCAGCAGTTTAATCCGGGGGAGCTCCTACGAGCAGTACTTC
TRBD1,TRBV5-1,TRBJ1-2,once,CASSTDRGLGYTF,TGCGCCAGCAGCACGGACAGGGGGCTCGGCTACACCTTC
-,TRBV12-3/TRBV12-4,TRBJ1-2,-,CASRSVPGGYTF,TGTGCCAGCAGGTCAGTCCCGGGGGGCTACACCTTC
-,TRBV7-9,TRBJ1-6,-,CASSSGVSPLHF,TGTGCCAGCAGCTCAGGGGTTTCACCCCTCCACTTT
-,TRBV6-2/TRBV6-3,TRBJ1-5,-,CASSYQDRANQPQHF,TGTGCCAGCAGTTACCAAGACAGAGCAAATCAGCCCCAGCATTTT
-,TRBV7-6,TRBJ1-3,-,CASSWTAGNTIYF,TGTGCCAGCAGCTGGACAGCCGGAAACACCATATATTTT
TRBD1,TRBV28,TRBJ2-6,-,CASSSLGQISGANVLTF,TGTGCCAGCAGTTCCCTGGGACAGATCTCTGGGGCCAACGTCCTGACTTTC
TRBD1,TRBV9,TRBJ1-5,-,CASSVGTGPDQPQHF,TGTGCCAGCAGCGTCGGGACAGGGCCAGATCAGCCCCAGCATTTT
TRBD1,TRBV29-1,TRBJ2-2,-,CSVAKTGDTGELFF,TGCAGCGTAGCGAAAACAGGGGACACCGGGGAGCTGTTTTTT
TRBD2,TRBV2,TRBJ2-7,medium-sized,CASGTSEIYEQYF,TGTGCCAGCGGGACTAGCGAGATCTACGAGCAGTACTTC
TRBD1,TRBV7-9,TRBJ1-3,-,CASRPGQGVAGNTIYF,TGTGCCAGCAGGCCGGGACAGGGAGTAGCTGGAAACACCATATATTTT
-,TRBV24-1,TRBJ2-2,-,CATSDSTMGASGGELFF,TGTGCCACCAGTGATTCTACAATGGGGGCTAGTGGCGGGGAGCTGTTTTTT
TRBD1,TRBV6-1,TRBJ2-6,many,CASSETGTGANVLTF,TGTGCCAGCAGTGAGACAGGGACTGGGGCCAACGTCCTGACTTTC
TRBD1,TRBV2,TRBJ1-5,-,CASHLTGANQPQHF,TGTGCCAGCCACTTGACAGGGGCCAATCAGCCCCAGCATTTT
-,TRBV12-3/TRBV12-4,TRBJ2-7,-,CASSFGGDEQYF,TGTGCCAGCAGTTTTGGAGGGGACGAGCAGTACTTC
-,TRBV20-1,TRBJ2-7,-,CSASGGYSYEQYF,TGCAGTGCTAGTGGCGGGTATTCCTACGAGCAGTACTTC
TRBD1,TRBV4-3,TRBJ1-6,-,CASSQDRDRAGSPLHF,TGCGCCAGCAGCCAAGACCGGGACAGGGCGGGTTCACCCCTCCACTTT
-,TRBV14,TRBJ1-4,-,CASRGRANEKLFF,TGTGCCAGCAGGGGCCGAGCTAATGAAAAACTGTTTTTT
TRBD2,TRBV3-1/TRBV3-2,TRBJ2-2,-,CASSRTSATGELFF,TGTGCCAGCAGCCGAACTAGCGCGACCGGGGAGCTGTTTTTT
TRBD2,TRBV4-1,TRBJ2-1,-,CASSQGGLAGIRYNEQFF,TGCGCCAGCAGCCAAGGGGGGCTAGCGGGAATTCGATACAATGAGCAGTTCTTC
-,TRBV6-2/TRBV6-3,TRBJ2-1,-,CASSSRVDPPYNEQFF,TGTGCCAGCAGTTCCAGGGTGGACCCGCCCTACAATGAGCAGTTCTTC
-,TRBV7-9,TRBJ2-3,once,CASSLVRDTQYF,TGTGCCAGCAGCTTAGTACGGGATACGCAGTATTTT
-,TRBV11-2,TRBJ2-1,-,CASSLAPQGKVRGEQFF,TGTGCCAGCAGCTTAGCCCCACAGGGTAAGGTTAGGGGTGAGCAGTTCTTC
-,TRBV4-1,TRBJ2-2,few,CASSQRLANTGELFF,TGCGCCAGCAGCCAGCGGCTAGCGAACACCGGGGAGCTGTTTTTT
TRBD2,TRBV5-6,TRBJ2-7,once,CASSPLAGEYEQYF,TGTGCCAGCAGCCCACTAGCGGGAGAGTACGAGCAGTACTTC
TRBD1,TRBV15,TRBJ1-2,few,CATSRDRSNYGYTF,TGTGCCACCTCCCGGGACAGGAGTAACTATGGCTACACCTTC
TRBD1,TRBV6-5,TRBJ1-6,-,CASSRGQGERPLHF,TGTGCCAGCAGTCGGGGACAGGGGGAAAGACCCCTCCACTTT
-,TRBV21-1,TRBJ2-1,-,CASSRKHPGQGYNEQFF,TGTGCCAGCAGTCGAAAACATCCGGGACAGGGGTACAATGAGCAGTTCTTC
-,TRBV11-2,TRBJ1-2,-,CASSSPRQVRIDGYTF,TGTGCCAGCAGCTCACCCAGACAGGTCAGAATTGATGGCTACACCTTC
-,TRBV7-2,TRBJ1-3,-,CASSLAETVKGNTIYF,TGTGCCAGCAGCTTAGCTGAGACAGTTAAAGGAAACACCATATATTTT